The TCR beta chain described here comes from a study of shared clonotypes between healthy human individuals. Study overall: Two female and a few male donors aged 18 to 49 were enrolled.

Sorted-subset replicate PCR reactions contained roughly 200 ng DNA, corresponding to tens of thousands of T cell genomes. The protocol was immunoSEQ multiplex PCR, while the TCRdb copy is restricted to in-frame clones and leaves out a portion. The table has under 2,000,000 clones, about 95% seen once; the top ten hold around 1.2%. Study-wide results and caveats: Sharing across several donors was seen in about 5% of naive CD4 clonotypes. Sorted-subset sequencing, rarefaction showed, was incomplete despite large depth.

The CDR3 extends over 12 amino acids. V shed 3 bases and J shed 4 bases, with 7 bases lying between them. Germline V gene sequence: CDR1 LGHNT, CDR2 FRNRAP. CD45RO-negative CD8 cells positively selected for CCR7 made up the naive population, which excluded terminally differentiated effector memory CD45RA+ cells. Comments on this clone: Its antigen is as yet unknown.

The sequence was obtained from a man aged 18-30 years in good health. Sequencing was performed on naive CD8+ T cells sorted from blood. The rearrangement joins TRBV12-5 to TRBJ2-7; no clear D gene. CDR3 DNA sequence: TGTGCTAGTGGTTTTTTAGGATACGAGCAGTACTTC. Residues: CASGFLGYEQYF. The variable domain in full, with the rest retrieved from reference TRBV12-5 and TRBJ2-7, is DARVTQTPRHKVTEMGQEVTMRCQPILGHNTVFWYRQTMMQGLELLAYFRNRAPLDDSGMPKDRFSAEMPDATLATLKIQPSEPRDSAVYFCASGFLGYEQYFGPGTRLTVT.